What follows are 17 T cell receptor beta chains derived from one specimen sequenced in a study of cytomegalovirus exposure and HLA in healthy donors. With 60 Vbeta and 13 Jbeta primers, the PCR was carried out. Only in-frame clones appear in the TCRdb table, and some are missing; sequencing was by immunoSEQ multiplex PCR. The data show approximately 110,000 clones, 80% to 90% seen once. What was sequenced was PBMCs. These receptor sequences come from a woman aged 30 to 39 in good health and CMV-seronegative.

The chain couples TRBV5-1 to TRBJ1-2; TRBD1 agrees at 8 bases. V was clipped by 4 bases and J by 8 bases; unmatched bases: 10. CDR1 is SGHRS, CDR2 YFSETQ, per germline. There are 14 residues in the CDR3. The CDR3 nucleotides are TGCGCCAGCAGCCTCAGTCAGGGGGCCCGGGGCTACACCTTC. Its translation is CASSLSQGARGYTF.

This clone turned up a few times. The chain recombines TRBV6-1 with TRBJ1-5; the match to TRBD1 covers 8 bases. This CDR3 is 17 amino acids long. Per the germline V gene, CDR1 is MNHNS and CDR2 is SASEGT. The junction had 8 bases not matched to a gene; V was cut back by 3 bases and J by 1 base. CDR3 sequence (DNA): TGTGCCAGCAGTGATCAGCTCAGGGGGCAAAGCAATCAGCCCCAGCATTTT. Its translation: CASSDQLRGQSNQPQHF.

The chain recombines TRBV7-9 with TRBJ2-2; D unclear. Trimming shortened V by 3 bases and J by 6 bases, and 8 bases separated the two germline ends. This CDR3 spans 13 amino acids. CDR1 is SEHNR, CDR2 FQNEAQ, per germline (reference sequence). CDR3 bases: TGTGCCAGCAGCTTGGCGGTCCCCGGGGAGCTGTTTTTT. Protein sequence: CASSLAVPGELFF.

A single count supports this clone. The CDR3 DNA reads TGTGCCAGCAGTTTCGTGGGCAGGGGATGGTATGGCTACACCTTC. Protein: CASSFVGRGWYGYTF. V gene TRBV27 combines with J gene TRBJ1-2; D is perhaps TRBD1 (6 bases). The CDR3 length is 15 residues. Germline V lookup: CDR1 MNHEY, CDR2 SMNVEV (reference sequence). Trimming pared 3 bases from V and 5 bases from J, leaving 16 bases between.

V is TRBV2 and J is TRBJ2-5; D might be TRBD1 (6 bases). Judging by the DNA end, TRBJ2-7 fits better; the J call may be wrong. This CDR3 comprises 14 residues. Per the germline V gene, CDR1 is SNHLY and CDR2 is FYNNEI. The CDR3 sequence is CASSEDVGGGEQYF. The CDR3 nucleotides read TGTGCCAGCAGTGAAGACGTTGGGGGCGGCGAGCAGTACTTC.

The V call is TRBV25-1, the J call TRBJ2-3; 9 bases are a match to TRBD1. This CDR3 is 14 amino acids long. CDR1 and CDR2 from the germline V gene are MGHDK and SYGVNS. The V segment lost 6 bases and the J segment 4 bases; nucleotides outside the gene matches: 5. The DNA for the CDR3 is TGTGCCAGCAGAGACCGACAGGGGGCAGATACGCAGTATTTT. This translates into CASRDRQGADTQYF.

The chain joins TRBV4-1 to TRBJ1-1; D unresolved. V lost 1 base and J lost 6, with 18 bases in between. The CDR3 has 16 amino acids. Germline V CDR1 and CDR2: MGHRA, YSYEKL. The CDR3 protein is CASSQGMGKRVPEAFF. The CDR3 coding sequence is TGCGCCAGCAGCCAAGGGATGGGGAAGAGGGTCCCTGAAGCTTTCTTT.

This clone was picked up a small number of times. The chain couples TRBV18 to TRBJ1-1; 9 bases are a match to TRBD1. There are 15 residues in the CDR3. Germline trimming cut 3 bases from V and 5 bases from J; bases unmatched to any gene: 7. Per the germline V gene, CDR1 is KGHSH and CDR2 is LQKENI. The CDR3 is CASSPGTGSRTEAFF. The CDR3, as DNA: TGTGCCAGCTCACCGGGGACAGGGAGTCGGACTGAAGCTTTCTTT.

The chain employs TRBV10-1 and TRBJ2-2, with TRBD2 matching 10 bases. Looked up from germline, CDR1 is WNHNN and CDR2 is SYGVQD (reference sequence). Trimming cost V 2 bases and J 2 bases; bases outside gene matches: 5. This CDR3 is 17 amino acids long. CDR3 coding DNA: TGCGCCAGCAGTGAGAAGGAGCGGGGGGGAAACACCGGGGAGCTGTTTTTT. Protein sequence: CASSEKERGGNTGELFF.

V and J are TRBV19 and TRBJ2-3; D is unclear. V was trimmed by 4 bases and J by 0 bases, leaving 8 bases between them. Looked up from germline, CDR1 is LNHDA and CDR2 is SQIVND (reference sequence). CDR3 length: 14 residues. CDR3 sequence (DNA): TGTGCCAGTAGTACCCCCCAGAGCACAGATACGCAGTATTTT. Amino acid sequence: CASSTPQSTDTQYF. The full variable domain, with the rest looked up from reference TRBV19 and TRBJ2-3, is DGGITQSPKYLFRKEGQNVTLSCEQNLNHDAMYWYRQDPGQGLRLIYYSQIVNDFQKGDIAEGYSVSREKKESFPLTVTSAQKNPTAFYLCASSTPQSTDTQYFGPGTRLTVL.

This chain links TRBV6-5 with TRBJ2-7, with D perhaps matching TRBD2 (5 bases). The length of the CDR3 is 15 residues. The germline gives CDR1 MNHEY, CDR2 SVGAGI. V shed 0 bases and J shed 4 bases, with 13 bases lying between them. CDR3 protein: CASSYSEGEGYEQYF. The CDR3 nucleotides are TGTGCCAGCAGTTACTCCGAGGGAGAGGGTTACGAGCAGTACTTC.

The genes are TRBV12-5 and TRBJ2-5; D is possibly TRBD2 (6 bases). Germline assignment: CDR1 LGHNT and CDR2 FRNRAP. The CDR3 totals 14 residues. V was trimmed by 5 bases and J by 5 bases, leaving 15 bases between them. CDR3 sequence reads: CASGMRGSGETQYF. The DNA of the CDR3 is TGTGCTAGTGGTATGCGGGGATCCGGGGAGACCCAGTACTTC.

This chain links TRBV19 with TRBJ2-3; 7 nucleotides match TRBD2. The junction had 9 bases not matched to a gene; V was cut back by 6 bases and J by 0 bases. CDR1 and CDR2 (germline): LNHDA, SQIVND (reference sequence). CDR3 length: 16 amino acids. The CDR3 loop is CASSDRGGPSTDTQYF. The CDR3 region has the DNA TGTGCCAGTAGCGATAGGGGAGGGCCTAGCACAGATACGCAGTATTTT.

This chain uses TRBV18 with TRBJ1-4; D call uncertain. The V end was cut by 6 bases, the J end by 3 bases, with 8 bases between. This CDR3 has 13 residues. Germline-derived CDR1 and CDR2 are KGHSH and LQKENI. The CDR3 region is CASSHQANEKLFF. CDR3 nucleotides: TGTGCCAGCTCCCACCAGGCTAATGAAAAACTGTTTTTT.

The gene calls are TRBV2 and TRBJ2-2; D ambiguous. Germline CDR1 and CDR2: SNHLY and FYNNEI. The CDR3 extends over 15 amino acids. V dropped 7 bases and J dropped 0 bases, with 12 bases sitting between them. The CDR3 loop is CASTEPYSNTGELFF. CDR3 nucleotides: TGTGCCAGCACCGAACCCTACTCGAACACCGGGGAGCTGTTTTTT.

The CDR3 DNA reads as TGTGCCAGTAGTATGGGTCTAGCGGGCACAGATACGCAGTATTTT. Its translation is CASSMGLAGTDTQYF. The gene calls are TRBV19 and TRBJ2-3; 7 bases match TRBD2. CDR1 and CDR2 (germline): LNHDA, SQIVND (reference sequence). Trimming took 3 bases from V and 1 from J; bases not matched to a gene: 4. This CDR3 contains 15 residues.

This clone showed up just once. This chain joins TRBV18 and TRBJ2-3, with 7 bases aligning to TRBD2. The germline CDR1 and CDR2 sequences are KGHSH and LQKENI. The CDR3 is 15 amino acids. Germline trimming cut 3 bases from V and 0 bases from J; bases unmatched to any gene: 3. The CDR3 reads CASSPGEGSTDTQYF. The CDR3 DNA reads TGTGCCAGCTCACCGGGGGAGGGGAGCACAGATACGCAGTATTTT.